Here is one T cell receptor beta chain with its context. This specimen belongs to a study of blood T cell repertoires in COVID-19. Looking at the study overall: The United States, Italy and Spain were the sources of the acute and convalescent COVID-19 samples.

Per the germline V gene, CDR1 is GTSNPN and CDR2 is SVGIG (reference sequence). The junction had 8 bases not matched to a gene; V was cut back by 5 bases and J by 7 bases. The length of the CDR3 is 14 residues. Method: immunoSEQ multiplex PCR; TCRdb's copy keeps in-frame clones and lacks some. The table has about 91,000 clones, more than 75% seen once. The TCR was taken from a woman of 80 years or more with active COVID-19. Sample: peripheral blood. The chain employs TRBV30 and TRBJ1-6; 7 bases match TRBD1. CDR3 residues: CAWAPGQRNSPLHF. CDR3 coding DNA: TGTGCCTGGGCACCGGGACAGAGAAATTCACCCCTCCACTTT.